The source of this T cell receptor beta chain is a study of identical twins. Study-wide results and limits: Model-predicted out-of-frame TCR alpha sharing fell below observed values in monozygotic twins. Surplus twin overlap in beta out-of-frame sequences was less pronounced.

Every one of the donors was a healthy Caucasian. MiXCR, run by TCRdb on the 5' RACE reads, gives a single entry per CDR3 protein. The data hold around 290,000 distinct CDR3 sequences, with over 8.5% observed a single time. This clonotype was seen ten or more times. The antigen is not known. In germline, CDR1 is SEHNR, CDR2 FQNEAQ (reference sequence). V was clipped by 2 bases and J by 9 bases, with 8 bases between them. The CDR3 spans 12 residues. Separately, the same data were catalogued under a study of yellow fever vaccine responses in identical twins. According to that study: Twins reportedly had a vaccine T cell response that seemed partly convergent, partly personalized.

The source of this sequence is a woman between 18 and 29 years old in good health. J is TRBJ2-4 and V is TRBV7-9, with unresolved D. Sequenced material: CD8+ T cells sorted from blood. The CDR3, as DNA: TGTGCCAGCAGCTTATTCGCTGGCATTCAGTACTTC. This translates into CASSLFAGIQYF. Combining the CDR3 with reference TRBV7-9 and TRBJ2-4 gives the whole variable domain DTGVSQNPRHKITKRGQNVTFRCDPISEHNRLYWYRQTLGQGPEFLTYFQNEAQLEKSRLLSDRFSAERPKGSFSTLEIQRTEQGDSAMYLCASSLFAGIQYFGAGTRLSVL.